These T cell receptor beta chains were read from a single sample in a study of blood T cell repertoires in COVID-19. Clones were sequenced by immunoSEQ multiplex PCR, and TCRdb holds only the in-frame ones, with some missing. The sample lists around 320,000 clones, roughly 90% occurring once. Sequencing input: PBMCs or T cells enriched from blood (not recorded which). All receptors come from a young woman who had been exposed to COVID-19. The CDR3 runs from the conserved cysteine through the conserved F or W. The order of the fields is clone size, CDR3 length, V gene, J gene, D gene, CDR3 DNA, CDR3 protein. The D gene is left open where the match is weak. For some rows the clone size is stated as once, few or many, or as a class when expanded; others skip it.

NA	14	TRBV18	TRBJ1-1	NA	TGTGCCAGCTCACCTAATTCGGGGAACACTGAAGCTTTCTTT	CASSPNSGNTEAFF
NA	15	TRBV25-1	TRBJ1-1	NA	TGTGCCAGCAGTGACCCCTCTGCAGGGGTTGTTGAAGCTTTCTTT	CASSDPSAGVVEAFF
NA	17	TRBV15	TRBJ2-3	NA	TGTGCCACCAGCAGAGACCCCCCAGGGCTTAGCACAGATACGCAGTATTTT	CATSRDPPGLSTDTQYF
NA	14	TRBV7-3	TRBJ1-1	NA	TGTGCCAGCAGCTCAGGGAAGGGGAACACTGAAGCTTTCTTT	CASSSGKGNTEAFF
NA	14	TRBV10-3	TRBJ1-5	NA	TGTGCCGTAGGGTCTGGGGTAGGAGGTCAGCCCCAGCATTTT	CAVGSGVGGQPQHF
NA	14	TRBV6-2/TRBV6-3	TRBJ2-7	TRBD1	TGTGCCAGCAGTTTCCGGGACAGGGAGGTGAAGCAGTACTTC	CASSFRDREVKQYF
NA	19	TRBV4-2	TRBJ2-2	TRBD2	TGTGCCAGCAGCTCACGGACTAGCGGGGGGGCCTCGTACACCGGGGAGCTGTTTTTT	CASSSRTSGGASYTGELFF
NA	15	TRBV4-1	TRBJ2-1	NA	TGCGCCAGCAGCCCCGGTGGAGGCTCCTACAATGAGCAGTTCTTC	CASSPGGGSYNEQFF
NA	12	TRBV27	TRBJ1-2	TRBD1	TGTGCCAGCAGTACAGGGGGTAGAGGCTACACCTTC	CASSTGGRGYTF
NA	14	TRBV19	TRBJ1-2	TRBD1	TGTGCCAGTAGTGTCTCCGGGACAGCAGTCGGAGGCTTCTTC	CASSVSGTAVGGFF
NA	15	TRBV5-1	TRBJ1-1	NA	TGCGCCAGCAGGGTGATGGGGGCAAAAGGCACTGAAGCTTTCTTT	CASRVMGAKGTEAFF
NA	13	TRBV5-1	TRBJ2-1	TRBD1	TGCGCCAGCACAAGGACAGGGGGGGATGAGCAGTTCTTC	CASTRTGGDEQFF
few	15	TRBV6-1	TRBJ2-7	NA	TGTGCCAGCAGTGAAGTGGCAGGGAACTCCTACGAGCAGTACTTC	CASSEVAGNSYEQYF
NA	15	TRBV5-5	TRBJ2-7	NA	TGTGCCAGCAGCACGGGACAGACTAGCTCCTACGAGCAGTACTTC	CASSTGQTSSYEQYF
NA	15	TRBV9	TRBJ2-7	TRBD2	TGTGCCAGCAGCACTAGCGGGGGAGGTGATTCCGAGCAGTACTTC	CASSTSGGGDSEQYF
NA	16	TRBV6-5	TRBJ1-5	NA	TGTGCCAGCAGTTACACAGGCTCTGCGAGCAATCAGCCCCAGCATTTT	CASSYTGSASNQPQHF
NA	15	TRBV5-6	TRBJ1-5	NA	TGTGCCAGCAGCTCGGGGGTTGGCCGCAATCAGCCCCAGCATTTT	CASSSGVGRNQPQHF
NA	15	TRBV7-9	TRBJ2-1	TRBD1	TGTGCCAGCAGCTCAAACAGGGGGATCTACAATGAGCAGTTCTTC	CASSSNRGIYNEQFF
NA	12	TRBV2	TRBJ1-6	NA	TGTGCCAGCAGAGAGGGACTATCGGCCCTCCACTTT	CASREGLSALHF
NA	14	TRBV19	TRBJ1-6	TRBD1	TGTGCCGCTGGGGACAGGGACTATAATTCACCCCTCCACTTT	CAAGDRDYNSPLHF
NA	14	TRBV2	TRBJ2-3	TRBD2	TGTGCCAGCTTTACTAGCGCCAGCACAGATACGCAGTATTTT	CASFTSASTDTQYF
NA	16	TRBV9	TRBJ1-6	NA	TGTGCCAGCAGCTTCCGACTGAACCCTAATAATTCACCCCTCCACTTT	CASSFRLNPNNSPLHF
NA	15	TRBV5-6	TRBJ1-2	NA	TGTGCCAGCAGCTTGATTTATAGAGCTAACTATGGCTACACCTTC	CASSLIYRANYGYTF
NA	12	TRBV10-2	TRBJ1-1	TRBD1	TGCGCCAGCAGGGACAGGGGCACTGAAGCTTTCTTT	CASRDRGTEAFF
once	15	TRBV6-5	TRBJ2-7	NA	TGTGCCAGCAGCCGCGGGTCCCCTCCCCCATACGAGCAGTACTTC	CASSRGSPPPYEQYF
NA	17	TRBV4-1	TRBJ1-5	NA	TGCGCCAGCAGCCAAGTTCGGACTGAAGATAGCAATCAGCCCCAGCATTTT	CASSQVRTEDSNQPQHF
few	14	TRBV24-1	TRBJ2-2	NA	TGTGCCACCAGTGCCCCGGGGGAGGACGGGGAGCTGTTTTTT	CATSAPGEDGELFF
NA	13	TRBV9	TRBJ1-2	TRBD1	TGTGCCAGCAGCGGACAGGGAAAGTATGGCTACACCTTC	CASSGQGKYGYTF
NA	14	TRBV5-5	TRBJ1-5	NA	TGTGCCAGCAGCTTCGGGGTGTCTGACCAGCCCCAGCATTTT	CASSFGVSDQPQHF
NA	14	TRBV2	TRBJ1-6	NA	TGTGCCAGCAGAGCTTACCAGGGGAATTCACCCCTCCACTTT	CASRAYQGNSPLHF
NA	19	TRBV6-1	TRBJ1-5	TRBD1	TGTGCCAGCAGTGCCGGGACAGGGGGCAAATTTCGAAGCAATCAGCCCCAGCATTTT	CASSAGTGGKFRSNQPQHF
NA	15	TRBV6-2/TRBV6-3	TRBJ2-1	NA	TGTGCCAGCAGTTACAGCGGACTACTGAACAATGAGCAGTTCTTC	CASSYSGLLNNEQFF
NA	14	TRBV5-4	TRBJ2-3	NA	TGTGCCAGCAGCTCCCCCTTAAGCACAGATACGCAGTATTTT	CASSSPLSTDTQYF
NA	12	TRBV6-1	TRBJ1-2	NA	TGTGCCAGCAGTGTAGCCGGCTATGGCTACACCTTC	CASSVAGYGYTF
NA	15	TRBV6-5	TRBJ1-4	NA	TGTGCCAGCAGGAACAGGGCAGGGGCACGTGAAAAACTGTTTTTT	CASRNRAGAREKLFF
NA	14	TRBV7-8	TRBJ2-7	TRBD1	TGTGCCAGCAGCCTGACAGGGTTCTCCTACGAGCAGTACTTC	CASSLTGFSYEQYF
NA	16	TRBV27	TRBJ1-4	NA	TGTGCCAGCAGCCCCCTTGGGGGGGGATTTAATGAAAAACTGTTTTTT	CASSPLGGGFNEKLFF
NA	14	TRBV5-1	TRBJ2-1	NA	TGCGCCAGCAGCTTACAGGAGTCCTACAATGAGCAGTTCTTC	CASSLQESYNEQFF
NA	12	TRBV3-1/TRBV3-2	TRBJ1-4	NA	TGTGCCAGCAGCCAAACGGGTGAAAAACTGTTTTTT	CASSQTGEKLFF
NA	14	TRBV7-2	TRBJ1-2	NA	TGTGCCAGCAGCTTAAAGGCAGGGACTGGCGGCTACACCTTC	CASSLKAGTGGYTF
NA	15	TRBV7-8	TRBJ2-7	TRBD1	TGTGCCAGCAGCTTCACAGGGGGCTCCACCTACGAGCAGTACTTC	CASSFTGGSTYEQYF
NA	14	TRBV2	TRBJ1-1	TRBD1	TGTGCCAGTAAGAAGGGACAGGAGAACACTGAAGCTTTCTTT	CASKKGQENTEAFF
NA	12	TRBV4-2	TRBJ2-2	NA	TGTGCCAGCAGTCAGGGTCCCGGGGAGCTGTTTTTT	CASSQGPGELFF
NA	21	TRBV9	TRBJ1-6	NA	TGTGCCAGCAGCGTAGAAGCCGATTGGCAGGGCTGGAGCTCCTATAATTCACCCCTCCACTTT	CASSVEADWQGWSSYNSPLHF
NA	13	TRBV29-1	TRBJ1-2	NA	TGCAGCGTTACAGGGTGGGATAACTATGGCTACACCTTC	CSVTGWDNYGYTF
NA	15	TRBV25-1	TRBJ1-2	TRBD1	TGTGCCAGCAGCTATAGACAGGGGGCTAGGTATGGCTACACCTTC	CASSYRQGARYGYTF
NA	14	TRBV6-4	TRBJ2-5	NA	TGTGCCAGCAGTGACTCTCCCGAGGGCGAGACCCAGTACTTC	CASSDSPEGETQYF
NA	14	TRBV10-3	TRBJ1-1	NA	TGTGCCATCAGTGATAGAGGCAGGGCCACTGAAGCTTTCTTT	CAISDRGRATEAFF
NA	17	TRBV11-2	TRBJ2-1	TRBD1	TGTGCCAGCAGCTTTCTGACAGGGGGACCTTCCTACAATGAGCAGTTCTTC	CASSFLTGGPSYNEQFF
NA	19	TRBV2	TRBJ2-3	TRBD2	TGTGCCAGCAGTCGACCGGGACTAGCGGGGGGTATTAGCACAGATACGCAGTATTTT	CASSRPGLAGGISTDTQYF
NA	14	TRBV6-1	TRBJ1-2	TRBD1	TGTGCCAGCAGTGAAGGAGGACAGGGCTATGGCTACACCTTC	CASSEGGQGYGYTF
NA	14	TRBV15	TRBJ2-7	TRBD1	TGTGCCACCAGCAGAAAAGGGACAGGGTTGGAGCAGTACTTC	CATSRKGTGLEQYF
once	15	TRBV10-3	TRBJ2-5	NA	TGTGCCATCAGTGAGTCAAGAGGGGCGGGGAAGACCCAGTACTTC	CAISESRGAGKTQYF
NA	18	TRBV4-1	TRBJ1-2	TRBD1	TGCGCCAGCAGCCAAGATGAAGAGACAGGGATGTACCTTTATGGCTACACCTTC	CASSQDEETGMYLYGYTF
once	14	TRBV5-1	TRBJ2-3	NA	TGCGCCAGCAGCTTGACAGGGCTGAAGAATACGCAGTATTTT	CASSLTGLKNTQYF